These 6 T cell receptor beta chains came from one sample sequenced in a study of shared clonotypes between healthy human individuals. Data came from immunoSEQ multiplex PCR; TCRdb stores just in-frame clones and leaves some out. Among over a million clones, roughly 97% were seen once, and the ten largest hold over 1%. Input material: naive CD4+ T cells sorted from blood. Subset indicated: CD45RA+ positively selected. These TCRs come from a man between 25 and 39 years old in good health.

The V call is TRBV5-1, the J call TRBJ2-7; 7 bases agree with TRBD2. Per the germline V gene, CDR1 is SGHRS and CDR2 is YFSETQ. This CDR3 has 16 amino acids. V dropped 1 base and J dropped 1; count of bases not matched to a gene: 8. For the CDR3, the DNA is TGCGCCAGCAGCTTGAGTGCGGGAGCACAATCCTACGAGCAGTACTTC. This sequence encodes CASSLSAGAQSYEQYF. Full variable domain (outside the CDR3, taken from reference TRBV5-1 and TRBJ2-7): KAGVTQTPRYLIKTRGQQVTLSCSPISGHRSVSWYQQTPGQGLQFLFEYFSETQRNKGNFPGRFSGRQFSNSRSEMNVSTLELGDSALYLCASSLSAGAQSYEQYFGPGTRLTVT.

This chain uses TRBV18 with TRBJ2-3; weak D call: TRBD2 (5 bases). The V gene's germline CDR1 is KGHSH and CDR2 LQKENI. This CDR3 contains 15 residues. V was clipped by 0 bases and J by 4 bases, with 11 bases between them. As DNA, the CDR3 is TGTGCCAGCTCACCACCGAGGGTTCAGGCAGATACGCAGTATTTT. Translated, it gives CASSPPRVQADTQYF.

The J gene is TRBJ1-2, the V gene TRBV4-3; no firm D call. From germline, CDR1 is LGHNA and CDR2 YSLEER. This CDR3 has 13 residues. The ends were cut back, 6 bases at V and 2 bases at J, with 10 bases in the middle. CDR3 coding DNA: TGCGCCAGCAGTGGTACCGAGAACTATGGCTACACCTTC. It translates to CASSGTENYGYTF.

This chain connects TRBV5-6 to TRBJ2-7; 12 nucleotides match TRBD2. Trimming at V came to 0 bases and at J to 5 bases, leaving 3 bases not matched to a gene. Germline V gene sequence: CDR1 SGHDT, CDR2 YYEEEE. The CDR3 runs 15 residues. Here the CDR3 reads CASSLGLAGVHEQYF. The CDR3 DNA is TGTGCCAGCAGCTTGGGACTAGCGGGAGTCCACGAGCAGTACTTC.

V is TRBV6-1 and J is TRBJ1-4, with TRBD1 identical over 12 bases. The trim removed 2 bases at V and 8 bases at J, leaving 9 bases unmatched. CDR3 length equals 17 residues. Per the germline V gene, CDR1 is MNHNS and CDR2 is SASEGT. DNA of the CDR3: TGTGCCAGCAGTGAATTGGGGACAGGGGGCCTTAACGAAAAACTGTTTTTT. This codes for CASSELGTGGLNEKLFF.

The chain joins TRBV25-1 to TRBJ2-1, with 7 bases identical to TRBD1. CDR3 length: 13 amino acids. In germline, CDR1 is MGHDK, CDR2 SYGVNS. With V trimmed by 6 bases and J by 8 bases, 7 bases remained unmatched. DNA for the CDR3: TGTGCCAGCAGAAGACAGGGACGCGATGAGCAGTTCTTC. Amino acid sequence: CASRRQGRDEQFF.